These 2 T cell receptor beta chains came from one sample sequenced in a study of regulatory T cells in long-lasting Graves disease. The TCR beta library used iRepertoire HTBI primers with Arm-PCR amplification of CDR3. Via MiXCR, TCRdb re-called the multiplex PCR reads, giving one row per CDR3 protein. This sample carries a few hundred thousand distinct CDR3 sequences, around a fifth of them seen once, and the ten largest clones take about an eighth. The time point: persistent/refractory GD, antithyroid drugs over 5 years with positive TRAb. Researchers made the TCR library from RNA that was extracted from PBMCs. The source material was peripheral blood mononuclear cells (PBMCs), sampled when the disease was refractory, from a patient treated with antithyroid drugs. These receptors were obtained from a female donor with Graves disease.

This clonotype has at least ten counts. The rearrangement links TRBV27 to TRBJ2-7; no firm D call. CDR3 size: 12 residues. V dropped 6 bases and J dropped 0 bases, with 6 bases sitting between them. Germline loops: CDR1 MNHEY, CDR2 SMNVEV (reference sequence). CDR3 residues: CASRDYSYEQYF. The CDR3 DNA reads as TGTGCCAGCAGGGATTACTCCTACGAGCAGTACTTC.

This clonotype was counted between two and nine times. V and J are TRBV6-1 and TRBJ1-5; D unclear. The CDR3 length is 12 residues. Trimming left V 10 bases short and J 3 bases short, with 10 bases between. Germline CDR1 and CDR2: MNHNS and SASEGT. The CDR3 is CATRPANQPQHF. As DNA, the CDR3 is TGTGCCACCCGTCCGGCCAATCAGCCCCAGCATTTT.